This T cell receptor beta chain was obtained from a study of CD4 T cells in relation to SARS-CoV-2 and coronaviruses. Comment on this clone: Its antigen is currently unknown.

Germline V gene lookup returns CDR1 MDHEN and CDR2 SYDVKM. The V gene lost 1 base and the J gene lost 1 base, with 6 bases spanning the gap. This CDR3 is 14 amino acids long. Assay: immunoSEQ multiplex PCR; the TCRdb copy retains only in-frame clones and omits some. The sample has about 36,000 clones; around 85% are singletons. The V call is TRBV28, the J call TRBJ2-3; D unclear. The sequence was collected from an adult with COVID-19. The sequenced material came from naive CD4+ T cells from PBMCs, cultured in vitro. Subset meaning: naive CD4+ T cells isolated by negative enrichment. CDR3 protein: CASSLSAGTDTQYF. The CDR3 bases are TGTGCCAGCAGTTTATCGGCGGGCACAGATACGCAGTATTTT.